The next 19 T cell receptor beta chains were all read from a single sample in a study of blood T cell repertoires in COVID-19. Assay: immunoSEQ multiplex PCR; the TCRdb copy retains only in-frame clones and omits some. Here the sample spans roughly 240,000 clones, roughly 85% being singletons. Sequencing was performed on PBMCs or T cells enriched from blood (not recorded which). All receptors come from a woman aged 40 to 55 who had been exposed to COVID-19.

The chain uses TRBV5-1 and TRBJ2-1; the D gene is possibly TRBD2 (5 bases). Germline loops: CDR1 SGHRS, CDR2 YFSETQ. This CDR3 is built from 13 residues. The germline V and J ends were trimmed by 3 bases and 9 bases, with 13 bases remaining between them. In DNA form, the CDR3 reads TGCGCCAGCAGCTCCAGGACTGGGAGTGAGCAGTTCTTC. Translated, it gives CASSSRTGSEQFF.

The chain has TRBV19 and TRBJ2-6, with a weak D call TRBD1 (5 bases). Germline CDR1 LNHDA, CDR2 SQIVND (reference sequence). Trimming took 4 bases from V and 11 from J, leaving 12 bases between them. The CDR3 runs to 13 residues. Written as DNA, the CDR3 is TGTGCCAGTAGTAGGGTGGCAGGGCACGTCCTGACTTTC. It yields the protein CASSRVAGHVLTF.

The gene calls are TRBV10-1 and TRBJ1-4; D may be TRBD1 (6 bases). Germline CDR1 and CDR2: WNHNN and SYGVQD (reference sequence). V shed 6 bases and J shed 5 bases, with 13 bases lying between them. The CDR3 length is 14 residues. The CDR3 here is CASRQQGSNEKLFF. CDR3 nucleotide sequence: TGCGCCAGCAGGCAGCAGGGGTCAAATGAAAAACTGTTTTTT.

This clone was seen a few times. In DNA, the CDR3 is TGTGCCAGCAGCCCCGGACAGGGGAACTATGGCTACACCTTC. It yields the protein CASSPGQGNYGYTF. The rearrangement links TRBV2 to TRBJ1-2; 9 positions match TRBD1. The CDR3 consists of 14 residues. The J segment lost 2 bases and the V segment lost 6 bases, leaving 4 bases of the junction unmatched. The V gene's germline CDR1 is SNHLY and CDR2 FYNNEI. Filled out from reference TRBV2 and TRBJ1-2, the complete variable domain reads EPEVTQTPSHQVTQMGQEVILRCVPISNHLYFYWYRQILGQKVEFLVSFYNNEISEKSEIFDDQFSVERPDGSNFTLKIRSTKLEDSAMYFCASSPGQGNYGYTFGSGTRLTVV.

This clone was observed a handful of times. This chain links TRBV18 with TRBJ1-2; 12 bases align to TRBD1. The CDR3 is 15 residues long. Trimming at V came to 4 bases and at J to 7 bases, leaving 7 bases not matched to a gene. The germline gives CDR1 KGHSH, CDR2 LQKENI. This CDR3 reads CASSLNTGQGAGYTF. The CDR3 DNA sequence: TGTGCCAGCTCACTAAACACGGGACAGGGGGCTGGCTACACCTTC.

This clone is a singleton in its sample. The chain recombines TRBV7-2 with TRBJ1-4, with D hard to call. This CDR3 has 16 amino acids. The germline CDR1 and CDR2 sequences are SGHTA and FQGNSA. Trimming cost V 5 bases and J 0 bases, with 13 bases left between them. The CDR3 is CASSPYAGATNEKLFF. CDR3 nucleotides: TGTGCCAGCAGCCCTTACGCAGGCGCAACTAATGAAAAACTGTTTTTT.

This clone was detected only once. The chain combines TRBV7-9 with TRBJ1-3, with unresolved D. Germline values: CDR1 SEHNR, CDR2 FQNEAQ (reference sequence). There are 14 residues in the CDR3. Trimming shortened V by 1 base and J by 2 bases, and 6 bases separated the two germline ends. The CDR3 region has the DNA TGTGCCAGCAGCTTAGAATTAACTGGAAACACCATATATTTT. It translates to CASSLELTGNTIYF.

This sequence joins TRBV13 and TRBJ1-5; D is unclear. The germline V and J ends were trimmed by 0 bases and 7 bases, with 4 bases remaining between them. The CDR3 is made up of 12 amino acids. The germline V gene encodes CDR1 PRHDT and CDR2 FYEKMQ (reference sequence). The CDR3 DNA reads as TGTGCCAGCAGCTTAGGGGGCCAGCCCCAGCATTTT. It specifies CASSLGGQPQHF.

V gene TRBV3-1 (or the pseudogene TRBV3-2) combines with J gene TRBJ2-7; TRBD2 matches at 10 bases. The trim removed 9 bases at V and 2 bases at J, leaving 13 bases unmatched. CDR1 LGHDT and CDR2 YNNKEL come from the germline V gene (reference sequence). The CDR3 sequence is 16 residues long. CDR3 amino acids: CASGIAGGPKTYEQYF. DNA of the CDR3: TGTGCCAGTGGTATAGCGGGGGGCCCTAAAACCTACGAGCAGTACTTC.

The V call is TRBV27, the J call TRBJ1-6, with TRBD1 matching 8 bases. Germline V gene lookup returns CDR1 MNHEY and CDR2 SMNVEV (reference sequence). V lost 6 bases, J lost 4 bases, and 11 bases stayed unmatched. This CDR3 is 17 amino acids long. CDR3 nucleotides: TGTGCCAGCAGCACCGAGAGTGGGACAGGTTATAATTCACCCCTCCACTTT. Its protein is CASSTESGTGYNSPLHF.

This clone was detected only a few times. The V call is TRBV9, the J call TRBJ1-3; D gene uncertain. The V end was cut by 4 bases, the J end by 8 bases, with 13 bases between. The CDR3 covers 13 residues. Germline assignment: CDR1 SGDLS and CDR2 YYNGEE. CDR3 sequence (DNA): TGTGCCAGCAGCCCATCCCCGGAGGACACCATATATTTT. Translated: CASSPSPEDTIYF.

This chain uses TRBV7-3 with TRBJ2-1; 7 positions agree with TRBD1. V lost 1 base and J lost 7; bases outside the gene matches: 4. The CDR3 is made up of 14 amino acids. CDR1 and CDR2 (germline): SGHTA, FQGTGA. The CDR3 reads CASSLNARGNEQFF. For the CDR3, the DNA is TGTGCCAGCAGCTTAAACGCCAGGGGGAATGAGCAGTTCTTC.

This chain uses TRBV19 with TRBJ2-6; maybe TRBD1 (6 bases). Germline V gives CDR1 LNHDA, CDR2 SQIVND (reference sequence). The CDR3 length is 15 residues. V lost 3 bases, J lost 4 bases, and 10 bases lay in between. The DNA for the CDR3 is TGTGCCAGTAGTATGGGGGCGGCAGGGGCCAACGTCCTGACTTTC. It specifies CASSMGAAGANVLTF.

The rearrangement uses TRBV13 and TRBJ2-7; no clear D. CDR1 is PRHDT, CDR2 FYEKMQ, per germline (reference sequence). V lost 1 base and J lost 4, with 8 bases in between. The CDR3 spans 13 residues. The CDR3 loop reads CASSLAGPYEQYF. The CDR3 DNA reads TGTGCCAGCAGCTTAGCTGGGCCTTACGAGCAGTACTTC.

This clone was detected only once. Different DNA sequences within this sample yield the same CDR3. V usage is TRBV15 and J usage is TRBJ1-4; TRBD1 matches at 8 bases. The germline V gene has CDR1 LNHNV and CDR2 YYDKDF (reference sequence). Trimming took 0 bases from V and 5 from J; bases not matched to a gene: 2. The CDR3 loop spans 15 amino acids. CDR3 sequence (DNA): TGTGCCACCAGCAGAGATGGACAGGGCAATGAAAAACTGTTTTTT. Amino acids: CATSRDGQGNEKLFF. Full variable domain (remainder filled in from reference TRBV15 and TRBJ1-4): DAMVIQNPRYQVTQFGKPVTLSCSQTLNHNVMYWYQQKSSQAPKLLFHYYDKDFNNEADTPDNFQSRRPNTSFCFLDIRSPGLGDTAMYLCATSRDGQGNEKLFFGSGTQLSVL.

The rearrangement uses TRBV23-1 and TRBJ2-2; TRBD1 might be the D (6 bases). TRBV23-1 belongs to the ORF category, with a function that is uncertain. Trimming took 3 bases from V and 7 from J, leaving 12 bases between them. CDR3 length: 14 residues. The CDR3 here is CASSQTTGFGELFF. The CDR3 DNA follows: TGCGCCAGCAGTCAGACCACAGGGTTCGGGGAGCTGTTTTTT.

CDR3 amino acids: CAWRGGGYEQYF. The DNA of the CDR3 is TGTGCCTGGAGAGGGGGCGGCTACGAGCAGTACTTC. The chain carries TRBV30 and TRBJ2-7, with TRBD1 identical over 7 bases. Losses at the gene ends were 3 bases for V and 3 bases for J; bases not matched to a gene: 2. This CDR3 has 12 amino acids. Germline loops: CDR1 GTSNPN, CDR2 SVGIG (reference sequence). The full variable domain, with the rest looked up from reference TRBV30 and TRBJ2-7, is SQTIHQWPATLVQPVGSPLSLECTVEGTSNPNLYWYRQAAGRGLQLLFYSVGIGQISSEVPQNLSASRPQDRQFILSSKKLLLSDSGFYLCAWRGGGYEQYFGPGTRLTVT.

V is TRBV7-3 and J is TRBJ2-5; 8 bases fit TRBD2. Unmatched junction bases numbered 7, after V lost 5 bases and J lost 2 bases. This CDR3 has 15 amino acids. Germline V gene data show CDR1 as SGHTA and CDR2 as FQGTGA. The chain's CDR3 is CASSRGASGQETQYF. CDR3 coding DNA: TGTGCCAGCAGCCGAGGGGCTAGCGGGCAAGAGACCCAGTACTTC. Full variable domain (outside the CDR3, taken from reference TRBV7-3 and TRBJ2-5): GAGVSQTPSNKVTEKGKYVELRCDPISGHTALYWYRQSLGQGPEFLIYFQGTGAADDSGLPNDRFFAVRPEGSVSTLKIQRTERGDSAVYLCASSRGASGQETQYFGPGTRLLVL.

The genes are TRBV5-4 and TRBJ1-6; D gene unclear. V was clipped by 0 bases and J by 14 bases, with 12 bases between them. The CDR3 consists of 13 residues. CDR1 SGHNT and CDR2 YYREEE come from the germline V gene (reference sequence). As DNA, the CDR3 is TGTGCCAGCAGCTTGGCCGTCGGGGAAACCCTCCACTTT. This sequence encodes CASSLAVGETLHF. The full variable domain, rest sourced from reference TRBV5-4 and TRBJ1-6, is ETGVTQSPTHLIKTRGQQVTLRCSSQSGHNTVSWYQQALGQGPQFIFQYYREEENGRGNFPPRFSGLQFPNYSSELNVNALELDDSALYLCASSLAVGETLHFGNGTRLTVT.